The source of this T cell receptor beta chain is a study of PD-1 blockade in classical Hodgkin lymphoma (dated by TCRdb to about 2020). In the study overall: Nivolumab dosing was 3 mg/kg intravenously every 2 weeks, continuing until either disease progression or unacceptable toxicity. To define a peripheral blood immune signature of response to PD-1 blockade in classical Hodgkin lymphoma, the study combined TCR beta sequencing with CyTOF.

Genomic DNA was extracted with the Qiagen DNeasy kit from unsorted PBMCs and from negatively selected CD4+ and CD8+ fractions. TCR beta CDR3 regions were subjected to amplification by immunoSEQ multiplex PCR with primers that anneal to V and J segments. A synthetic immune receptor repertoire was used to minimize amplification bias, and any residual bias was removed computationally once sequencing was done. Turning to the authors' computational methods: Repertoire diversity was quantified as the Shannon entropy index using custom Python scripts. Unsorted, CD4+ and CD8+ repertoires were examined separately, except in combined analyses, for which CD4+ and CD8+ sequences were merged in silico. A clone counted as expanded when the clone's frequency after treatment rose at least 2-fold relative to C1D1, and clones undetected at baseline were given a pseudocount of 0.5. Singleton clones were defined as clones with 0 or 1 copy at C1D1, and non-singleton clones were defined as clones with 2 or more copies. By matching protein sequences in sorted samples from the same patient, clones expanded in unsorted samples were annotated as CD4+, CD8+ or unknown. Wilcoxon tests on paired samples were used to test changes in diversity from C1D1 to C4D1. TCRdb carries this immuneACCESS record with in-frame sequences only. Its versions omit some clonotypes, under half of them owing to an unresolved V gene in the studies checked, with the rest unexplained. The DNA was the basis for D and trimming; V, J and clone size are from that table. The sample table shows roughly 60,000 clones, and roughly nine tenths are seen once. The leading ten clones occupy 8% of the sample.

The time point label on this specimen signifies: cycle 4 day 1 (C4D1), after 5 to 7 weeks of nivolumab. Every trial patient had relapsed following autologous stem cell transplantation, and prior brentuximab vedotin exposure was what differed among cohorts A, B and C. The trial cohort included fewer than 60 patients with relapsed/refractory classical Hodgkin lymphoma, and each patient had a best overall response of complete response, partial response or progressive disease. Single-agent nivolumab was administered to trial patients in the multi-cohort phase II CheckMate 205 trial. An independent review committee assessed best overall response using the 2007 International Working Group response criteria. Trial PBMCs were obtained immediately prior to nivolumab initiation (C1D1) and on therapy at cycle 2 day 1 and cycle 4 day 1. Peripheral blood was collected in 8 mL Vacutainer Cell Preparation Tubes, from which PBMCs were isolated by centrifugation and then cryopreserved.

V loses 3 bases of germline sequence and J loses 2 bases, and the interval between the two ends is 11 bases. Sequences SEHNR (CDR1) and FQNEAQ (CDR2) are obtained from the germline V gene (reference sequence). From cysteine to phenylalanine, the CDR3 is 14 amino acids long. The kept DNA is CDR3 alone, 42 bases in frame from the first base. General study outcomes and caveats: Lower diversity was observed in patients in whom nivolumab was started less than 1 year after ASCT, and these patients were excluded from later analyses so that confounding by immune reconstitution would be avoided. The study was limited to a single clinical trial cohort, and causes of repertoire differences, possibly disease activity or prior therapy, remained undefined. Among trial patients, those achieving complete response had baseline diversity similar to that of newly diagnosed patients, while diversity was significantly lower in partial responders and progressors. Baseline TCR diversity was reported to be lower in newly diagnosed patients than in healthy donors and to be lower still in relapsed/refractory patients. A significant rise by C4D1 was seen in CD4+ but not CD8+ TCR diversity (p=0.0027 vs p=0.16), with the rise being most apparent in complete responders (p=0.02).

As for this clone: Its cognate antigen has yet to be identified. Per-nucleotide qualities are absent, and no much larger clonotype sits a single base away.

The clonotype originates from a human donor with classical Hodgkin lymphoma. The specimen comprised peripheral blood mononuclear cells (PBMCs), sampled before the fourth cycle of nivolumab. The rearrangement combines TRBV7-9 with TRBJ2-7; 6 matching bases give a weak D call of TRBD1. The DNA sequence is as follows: TGTGCCAGCAGCTTGGGGACACAAGCCTACGAGCAGTACTTC. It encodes CASSLGTQAYEQYF.